This T cell receptor beta chain was profiled in a study of blood T cell repertoires in COVID-19. Study as a whole: The United States, Italy and Spain supplied acute and convalescent COVID-19 samples. In each case, the material was cDNA or gDNA derived from T cells, B-cell-depleted T cells, or PBMCs.

The CDR3 sequence is 16 residues long. The V segment lost 4 bases and the J segment 3 bases; nucleotides outside the gene matches: 4. CDR1 and CDR2 from the germline V gene are MNHEY and SMNVEV (reference sequence). Study processing details: Reference gene primer amplification yielded estimated nucleated cell counts. Generated by immunoSEQ multiplex PCR, the TCRdb table keeps only in-frame clones and is missing some. The D gene and trimming were derived from the DNA, and the V and J assignments and clone size from that table. Here the sample spans about 270,000 clones, about 89% being singletons. The genes are TRBV27 and TRBJ1-6; 9 bases match TRBD1. The TCR originated in a man aged 40-49 years who had recovered from COVID-19. Sequencing was carried out using peripheral blood. CDR3: CASSWTGVGYNSPLHF. The CDR3 DNA reads as TGTGCCAGCAGTTGGACAGGGGTTGGCTATAATTCACCCCTCCACTTT.